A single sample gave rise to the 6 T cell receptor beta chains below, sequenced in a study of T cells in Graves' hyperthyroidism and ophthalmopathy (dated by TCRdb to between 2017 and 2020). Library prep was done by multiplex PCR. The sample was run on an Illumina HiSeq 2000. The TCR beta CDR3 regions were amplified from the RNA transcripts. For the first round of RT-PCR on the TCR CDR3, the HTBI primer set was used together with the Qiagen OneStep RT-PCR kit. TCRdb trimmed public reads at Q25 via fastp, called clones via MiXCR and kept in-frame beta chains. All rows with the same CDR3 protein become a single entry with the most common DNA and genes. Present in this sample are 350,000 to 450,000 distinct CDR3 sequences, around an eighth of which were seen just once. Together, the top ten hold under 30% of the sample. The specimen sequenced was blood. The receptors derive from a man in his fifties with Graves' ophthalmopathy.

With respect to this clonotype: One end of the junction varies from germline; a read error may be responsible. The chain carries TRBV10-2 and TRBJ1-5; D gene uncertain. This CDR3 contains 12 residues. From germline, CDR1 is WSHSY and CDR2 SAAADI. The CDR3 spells CAGSVRNQPQHF. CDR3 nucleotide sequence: TGCGCCGGCAGTGTGCGCAATCAGCCCCAGCATTTT.

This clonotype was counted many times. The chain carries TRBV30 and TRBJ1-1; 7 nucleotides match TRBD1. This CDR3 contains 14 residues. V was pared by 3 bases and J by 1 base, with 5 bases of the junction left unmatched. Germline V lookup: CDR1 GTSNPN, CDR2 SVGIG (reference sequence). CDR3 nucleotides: TGTGCCTGGAGCCCGGGACAGAAGAACACTGAAGCTTTCTTT. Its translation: CAWSPGQKNTEAFF. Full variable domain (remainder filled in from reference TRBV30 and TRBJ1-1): SQTIHQWPATLVQPVGSPLSLECTVEGTSNPNLYWYRQAAGRGLQLLFYSVGIGQISSEVPQNLSASRPQDRQFILSSKKLLLSDSGFYLCAWSPGQKNTEAFFGQGTRLTVV.

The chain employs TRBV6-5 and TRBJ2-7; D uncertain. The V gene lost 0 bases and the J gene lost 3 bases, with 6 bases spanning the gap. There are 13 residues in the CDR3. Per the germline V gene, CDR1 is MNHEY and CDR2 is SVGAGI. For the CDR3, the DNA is TGTGCCAGCAGTTACTCGACGGACTACGAGCAGTACTTC. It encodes CASSYSTDYEQYF.

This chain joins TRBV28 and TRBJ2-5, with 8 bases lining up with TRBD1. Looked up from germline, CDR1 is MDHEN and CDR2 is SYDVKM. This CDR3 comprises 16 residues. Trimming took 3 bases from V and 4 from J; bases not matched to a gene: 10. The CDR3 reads CASSFPRTGLRETQYF. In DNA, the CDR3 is TGTGCCAGCAGTTTCCCCCGGACAGGGCTAAGAGAGACCCAGTACTTC. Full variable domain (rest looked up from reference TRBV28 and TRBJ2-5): DVKVTQSSRYLVKRTGEKVFLECVQDMDHENMFWYRQDPGLGLRLIYFSYDVKMKEKGDIPEGYSVSREKKERFSLILESASTNQTSMYLCASSFPRTGLRETQYFGPGTRLLVL.

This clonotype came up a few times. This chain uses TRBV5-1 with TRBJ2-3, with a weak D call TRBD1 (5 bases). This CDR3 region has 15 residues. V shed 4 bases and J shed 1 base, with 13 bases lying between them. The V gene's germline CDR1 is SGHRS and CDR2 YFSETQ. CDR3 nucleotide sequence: TGCGCCAGCAGCAGGGTAGGGGCTGGCACAGATACGCAGTATTTT. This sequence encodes CASSRVGAGTDTQYF. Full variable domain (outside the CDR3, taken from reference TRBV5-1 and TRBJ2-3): KAGVTQTPRYLIKTRGQQVTLSCSPISGHRSVSWYQQTPGQGLQFLFEYFSETQRNKGNFPGRFSGRQFSNSRSEMNVSTLELGDSALYLCASSRVGAGTDTQYFGPGTRLTVL.

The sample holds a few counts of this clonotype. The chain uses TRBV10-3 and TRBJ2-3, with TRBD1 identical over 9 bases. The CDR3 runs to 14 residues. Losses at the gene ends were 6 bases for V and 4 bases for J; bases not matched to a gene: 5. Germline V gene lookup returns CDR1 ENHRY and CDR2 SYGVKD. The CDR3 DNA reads TGTGCCATCAGGGGACAGGGTTTCGCAGATACGCAGTATTTT. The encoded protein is CAIRGQGFADTQYF.